Here is one T cell receptor (beta chain) with its context. The target antigen is unknown. Libraries were prepared by immunoSEQ multiplex PCR; TCRdb keeps only in-frame clonotypes and omits some of them. The sample includes over 65,000 clones, just over 85% of them seen just once. These data are taken from a study of OX40 agonist ivuxolimab in advanced cancers. The overall study: At 0.01 to 10 mg/kg, ivuxolimab was administered intravenously to patients every 2 weeks. Males comprised around 78% of the group, whose mean age was approximately 60 years (range roughly 20 to 85).

Study conclusions and caveats: At doses 0.1 to 3.0 mg/kg, CD4+ and CD8+ clones expanded.

CDR1 and CDR2 from the germline V gene are SEHNR and FQNEAQ (reference sequence). The CDR3 is 11 amino acids. The ends were cut back, 4 bases at V and 2 bases at J, with 1 base in the middle. The clonotype comes from an adult with an advanced solid tumor such as melanoma, head and neck, liver or kidney cancer. This specimen consisted of CD4+ or CD8+ T cells sorted from blood, obtained in a trial of the OX40 agonist ivuxolimab. This chain joins TRBV7-9 and TRBJ2-3; D not certain. CDR3 nucleotides: TGTGCCAGCAGCTACACAGATACGCAGTATTTT. This sequence encodes CASSYTDTQYF.